These 25 T cell receptor beta chains were all obtained from the same sample, sequenced in a study of blood T cells in healthy people across ages (dated by TCRdb to between 2015 and 2016). Library generation was performed with 5' RACE. Sequencing relied on an Illumina HiSeq 2500. A second roughly 7 to 11 cycle PCR used a sample-barcoded 5' primer and a J-beta primer mix. TCRdb took the public reads, trimmed them with fastp at Q25, ran MiXCR for clone calling and kept in-frame beta chains. Rows merge per CDR3 protein into single entries with the most common DNA and genes. This sample is represented by about 600,000 distinct CDR3 sequences; around half of them were singletons. The ten largest clones add up to 20% to 25% of the sample. The sequenced material came from blood. These receptors originate from a man of 80 years or more in good health.

J is TRBJ2-5 and V is TRBV7-9, with D possibly TRBD2 on 5 matching bases. The better agreement between TRBJ2-7 and the DNA end casts doubt on the J call. The CDR3 runs 14 residues. The germline CDR1 and CDR2 sequences are SEHNR and FQNEAQ (reference sequence). This CDR3 reads CASSPDCPRVEQYF. CDR3 nucleotides: TGTGCCAGCAGCCCAGATTGCCCGAGGGTCGAGCAGTACTTC.

CDR3 sequence: CASSSFVGALSSYNEQFF. In DNA, the CDR3 is TGTGCCAGCAGCTCGTTTGTTGGGGCCCTAAGCTCCTACAATGAGCAGTTCTTC. The chain uses TRBV7-9 and TRBJ2-1, with D possibly being TRBD1 (5 bases). The germline V gene encodes CDR1 SEHNR and CDR2 FQNEAQ (reference sequence). V was clipped by 4 bases and J by 0 bases, with 19 bases between them. The CDR3 extends over 18 amino acids.

V is TRBV12-3 or TRBV12-4 and J is TRBJ2-4; 8 bases fit TRBD1. The CDR3 has 14 residues. The junction had 7 bases not matched to a gene; V was cut back by 6 bases and J by 6 bases. The DNA of the CDR3 is TGTGCCAGCAGCGCCGCCAGGGGGCTAAACATTCAGTACTTC. As protein: CASSAARGLNIQYF.

This clonotype was found a few times. The chain carries TRBV20-1 and TRBJ2-1; 8 nucleotides align to TRBD1. This CDR3 has 13 amino acids. V shed 6 bases, J shed 2 bases, and the junction held 3 bases outside the gene matches. The V gene's germline CDR1 is DFQATT and CDR2 SNEGSKA (reference sequence). The CDR3 sequence: CSAGQGTYNEQFF. The CDR3 coding sequence is TGCAGTGCCGGACAGGGTACCTACAATGAGCAGTTCTTC.

The chain couples TRBV15 to TRBJ2-2; D is possibly TRBD1 or TRBD2 (5 bases each). The V gene's germline CDR1 is LNHNV and CDR2 YYDKDF (reference sequence). This CDR3 contains 20 residues. Trimming took off 0 bases at V and 4 bases at J, with 24 bases between the two ends. The CDR3, as DNA: TGTGCCACCAGCAGAGATTGGGGGATCGGCAGAGGGGACCTCACCGGGGAGCTGTTTTTT. Amino acids: CATSRDWGIGRGDLTGELFF.

This clonotype has just one count. The rearrangement joins TRBV9 to TRBJ2-1; D gene ambiguous. In germline, CDR1 is SGDLS, CDR2 YYNGEE. The CDR3 has 13 amino acids. V lost 0 bases and J lost 8, with 9 bases in between. CDR3 DNA: TGTGCCAGCAGCGTAGGTCCGGTCCATGAGCAGTTCTTC. Translating gives CASSVGPVHEQFF.

This clonotype showed up just a few times. The chain uses TRBV6-5 and TRBJ1-4, with 8 positions matching TRBD1. This CDR3 spans 15 amino acids. V lost 5 bases to trimming and J lost 3 bases; unmatched junction nucleotides: 5. Germline values: CDR1 MNHEY, CDR2 SVGAGI. The CDR3 region is CASSDRGGANEKLFF. Written as DNA, the CDR3 is TGTGCCAGCAGTGACAGGGGAGGAGCTAATGAAAAACTGTTTTTT.

This chain connects TRBV7-9 to TRBJ2-7, with D perhaps matching TRBD2 (6 bases). The V end lost 5 bases, the J end lost 1 base, and 12 bases lay between the germline ends. Germline V gives CDR1 SEHNR, CDR2 FQNEAQ (reference sequence). The CDR3 is made up of 14 amino acids. CDR3: CASSATGTSYEQYF. The CDR3 DNA follows: TGTGCCAGCAGCGCCACCGGGACTTCCTACGAGCAGTACTTC.

V gene TRBV4-3 combines with J gene TRBJ2-3; possible D gene TRBD1, 5 bases. CDR1 is LGHNA, CDR2 YSLEER, per germline. V lost 0 bases and J 7 bases, leaving 14 bases between the germline ends. This CDR3 is built from 15 residues. CDR3 DNA sequence: TGCGCCAGCAGCCAAGACCCCCCCAGGGAAAATACGCAGTATTTT. It is translated as CASSQDPPRENTQYF.

A few counts support this clonotype. This sequence joins TRBV7-2 and TRBJ2-4; D gene uncertain. CDR1 and CDR2 (germline): SGHTA, FQGNSA. V lost 5 bases to trimming and J lost 1 base, with 12 bases between them. The CDR3 runs to 15 residues. This CDR3 reads CASSTYFGAKNIQYF. CDR3 nucleotide sequence: TGTGCCAGCAGCACCTACTTCGGGGCCAAAAACATTCAGTACTTC.

The chain uses TRBV4-3 and TRBJ2-2; 7 nucleotides line up with TRBD2. Germline V lookup: CDR1 LGHNA, CDR2 YSLEER. CDR3 length: 15 residues. Trimming cost V 4 bases and J 0 bases; bases outside gene matches: 2. CDR3 DNA: TGCGCCAGCAGCCGAGGGACTACGAACACCGGGGAGCTGTTTTTT. It translates to CASSRGTTNTGELFF.

This clonotype was seen only a few times. The chain links TRBV28 to TRBJ1-2; D is ambiguous. This CDR3 has 13 amino acids. Germline-derived CDR1 and CDR2 are MDHEN and SYDVKM. Trimming removed 5 bases from V and 2 bases from J, with 9 bases in between. This CDR3 is CASSSPANYGYTF. The DNA of the CDR3 is TGTGCCAGCAGTAGTCCAGCCAACTATGGCTACACCTTC.

The chain links TRBV5-1 to TRBJ1-4, with D maybe TRBD1 (6 bases). The length of the CDR3 is 14 residues. The germline V and J ends were trimmed by 2 bases and 7 bases, with 12 bases remaining between them. Germline V lookup: CDR1 SGHRS, CDR2 YFSETQ. The CDR3 region has the DNA TGCGCCAGCAGCTTCCAGGGGAGGAGTGAAAAACTGTTTTTT. This codes for CASSFQGRSEKLFF.

This clonotype was detected a few times. The chain has TRBV20-1 and TRBJ2-5; possibly TRBD1 for D (6 bases). Germline CDR1 DFQATT, CDR2 SNEGSKA (reference sequence). This CDR3 region has 14 residues. Trimming cost V 5 bases and J 5 bases, with 18 bases left between them. Here the CDR3 DNA reads TGCAGTGCTCGCAGGGGACCGGCGCTGGAGACCCAGTACTTC. Protein sequence: CSARRGPALETQYF.

This clonotype showed up just a few times. The rearrangement uses TRBV15 and TRBJ2-7; D remains unclear. Germline CDR1 is LNHNV and CDR2 is YYDKDF (reference sequence). V shed 0 bases and J shed 7 bases, with 13 bases lying between them. This CDR3 has 14 residues. The CDR3 bases are TGTGCCACCAGCAGAGATGTGTCGCAGGATGAGCAGTACTTC. It translates to CATSRDVSQDEQYF.

This sequence joins TRBV7-2 and TRBJ2-7; D call uncertain. The V gene lost 1 base and the J gene lost 0 bases, with 13 bases spanning the gap. The V gene's germline CDR1 is SGHTA and CDR2 FQGNSA. CDR3 size: 16 residues. CDR3 bases: TGTGCCAGCAGCTTAGTCGAGGCCGGACCCTCCTACGAGCAGTACTTC. Translating it yields CASSLVEAGPSYEQYF. Full variable domain (missing parts from reference TRBV7-2 and TRBJ2-7): GAGVSQSPSNKVTEKGKDVELRCDPISGHTALYWYRQSLGQGLEFLIYFQGNSAPDKSGLPSDRFSAERTGGSVSTLTIQRTQQEDSAVYLCASSLVEAGPSYEQYFGPGTRLTVT.

The chain has TRBV18 and TRBJ1-5; weak D call: TRBD1 (5 bases). The germline V gene encodes CDR1 KGHSH and CDR2 LQKENI. This CDR3 comprises 16 residues. The germline V and J ends were trimmed by 3 bases and 2 bases, with 14 bases remaining between them. The CDR3 DNA is TGTGCCAGCTCACCGGGAGGGGATGGTGGCAATCAGCCCCAGCATTTT. It encodes CASSPGGDGGNQPQHF.

The sample holds many counts of this clonotype. The V gene is TRBV6-5, the J gene TRBJ2-1; D tentatively reads TRBD1 or TRBD2 (5 bases each). Trimming stripped 6 bases from V and 6 bases from J, with 18 bases between. CDR3 size: 15 residues. Germline V gene sequence: CDR1 MNHEY, CDR2 SVGAGI. The CDR3 loop is CASSPTWGRVNEQFF. The CDR3 DNA follows: TGTGCCAGCAGCCCTACCTGGGGACGGGTCAATGAGCAGTTCTTC.

This chain connects TRBV12-3 or TRBV12-4 to TRBJ1-2, with D maybe TRBD1 (6 bases). The CDR3 runs 12 residues. The CDR3 here is CSTRAGVDGYTF. The CDR3, as DNA: TGTTCCACGCGGGCAGGGGTAGATGGCTACACCTTC.

V usage is TRBV20-1 and J usage is TRBJ1-1; D is perhaps TRBD1 (5 bases). The CDR3 consists of 11 residues. Germline V CDR1 and CDR2: DFQATT, SNEGSKA (reference sequence). V lost 5 bases and J 8 bases, leaving 12 bases between the germline ends. The CDR3 sequence: CSAALRGEAFF. The CDR3 nucleotides are TGCAGTGCTGCCCTACGGGGGGAAGCTTTCTTT.

This clonotype has a handful of counts. This chain links TRBV7-2 with TRBJ2-3, with a tentative D call TRBD2 (6 bases). The CDR3 runs 15 residues. V dropped 6 bases and J dropped 1 base, with 14 bases sitting between them. Germline V lookup: CDR1 SGHTA, CDR2 FQGNSA. CDR3 sequence (DNA): TGTGCCAGCAGGATAGCGGTCGAGGGCACAGATACGCAGTATTTT. Its protein is CASRIAVEGTDTQYF.

The chain joins TRBV28 to TRBJ1-2, with a tentative D call TRBD1 (6 bases). V dropped 2 bases and J dropped 4 bases, with 20 bases sitting between them. The germline V gene encodes CDR1 MDHEN and CDR2 SYDVKM. The CDR3 is 17 residues long. CDR3 protein: CASSLGAGDLNPYGYTF. CDR3 DNA sequence: TGTGCCAGCAGTTTAGGGGCAGGGGACCTGAATCCCTATGGCTACACCTTC.

The chain couples TRBV10-1 to TRBJ2-3, with D unclear. Trimming pared 6 bases from V and 2 bases from J, leaving 12 bases between. Germline V lookup: CDR1 WNHNN, CDR2 SYGVQD (reference sequence). The CDR3 has 14 residues. CDR3 sequence reads: CASSRGHPTDTQYF. For the CDR3, the DNA is TGCGCCAGCAGCCGTGGCCACCCCACAGATACGCAGTATTTT.

There are a few counts of this clonotype. The chain uses TRBV9 and TRBJ2-7; 7 positions agree with TRBD2. The CDR3 is made up of 16 amino acids. Germline CDR1 and CDR2: SGDLS and YYNGEE. With V trimmed by 5 bases and J by 7 bases, 18 bases remained unmatched. CDR3 residues: CASSPLAGSGLGEQYF. The CDR3 DNA follows: TGTGCCAGCAGTCCCTTAGCGGGCTCCGGATTGGGAGAGCAGTACTTC.

The chain employs TRBV29-1 and TRBJ2-7; 11 nucleotides align to TRBD2. The ends lost 4 bases at V and 7 bases at J; junction bases unmatched: 21. CDR1 SQVTM and CDR2 ANQGSEA come from the germline V gene. This CDR3 has 18 amino acids. The CDR3 sequence: CSVGGRVAGGPSYNEQYF. CDR3 nucleotides: TGCAGCGTTGGGGGTCGGGTAGCGGGAGGGCCTTCCTACAATGAGCAGTACTTC.